The clone carrying this T cell receptor beta chain came up a few times. TCR beta CDR3 sequences were amplified from RNA transcripts. In the first-round RT-PCR of the TCR CDR3, the HTBI primer set was used. TCRdb used MiXCR to reprocess the multiplex PCR reads, holding one entry per CDR3 protein. This table has roughly 350,000 distinct CDR3 sequences, roughly 14% appearing once. Diagnostic decisions used clinical symptoms, serum thyroxine and TRAb, thyroid ultrasound and orbital computed tomography. It was 8.5 to 10 ml of fresh peripheral blood that supplied the PBMCs. The data originate from a study of T cells in Graves' hyperthyroidism and ophthalmopathy. The TCR comes from a woman aged 30 to 39 with Graves' hyperthyroidism. Sequenced material: blood.

The CDR3 here is CASNRGPGANVLTF. The CDR3 bases are TGTGCCAGCAACAGGGGTCCTGGGGCCAACGTCCTGACTTTC. The chain recombines TRBV28 with TRBJ2-6; 7 bases fit TRBD1. After removal of 7 bases from V and 2 bases from J, the junction contained 2 bases not matched to a gene. In germline, CDR1 is MDHEN, CDR2 SYDVKM. This CDR3 has 14 residues.